This is a list of T cell receptor beta chains from one sample in a study of T cell responses to AZD1222 COVID-19 vaccine. Sequencing used immunoSEQ multiplex PCR; TCRdb keeps in-frame clones, though not all of them. The sample shows 150,000 to 180,000 clones, roughly nine tenths of them seen only once. This sample comprised peripheral blood, obtained 28 days after the second AZD1222 dose. These receptors came from an adult who received the AZD1222 COVID-19 vaccine. The CDR3 runs from the conserved cysteine through the conserved F or W. D genes are given only for firm matches.

cdr3_length: 15
d_call: TRBD2
j_call: TRBJ2-3
v_call: TRBV2
cdr3_nt: TGTGCCAGCAGTCGTCTAGCGGGGGGCACAGATACGCAGTATTTT
cdr3_aa: CASSRLAGGTDTQYF

cdr3_length: 14
d_call: TRBD1
j_call: TRBJ1-2
v_call: TRBV6-5
cdr3_nt: TGTGCCAGCAGTTCGAGGGACAGGGGAGGCGGCTACACCTTC
cdr3_aa: CASSSRDRGGGYTF

cdr3_length: 16
d_call: .
j_call: TRBJ2-5
v_call: TRBV9
cdr3_nt: TGTGCCAGCAGCGTAGCACCAACGGTACTTGAAGAGACCCAGTACTTC
cdr3_aa: CASSVAPTVLEETQYF

cdr3_length: 11
d_call: .
j_call: TRBJ1-1
v_call: TRBV29-1
cdr3_nt: TGCAGCGTCCCTGGACAGCAAGAAGCTTTCTTT
cdr3_aa: CSVPGQQEAFF

cdr3_length: 14
d_call: TRBD1
j_call: TRBJ2-5
v_call: TRBV29-1
cdr3_nt: TGCAGCGGCCGGGACAGGGGGCCCCAAGAGACCCAGTACTTC
cdr3_aa: CSGRDRGPQETQYF

cdr3_length: 13
d_call: .
j_call: TRBJ1-1
v_call: TRBV5-1
cdr3_nt: TGCGCCAGCAGCATAGGGGGGTTTGCCGAAGCTTTCTTT
cdr3_aa: CASSIGGFAEAFF

cdr3_length: 15
d_call: .
j_call: TRBJ2-1
v_call: TRBV9
cdr3_nt: TGTGCCAGCAGCGCCTTGCCTCAGGAATACAATGAGCAGTTCTTC
cdr3_aa: CASSALPQEYNEQFF

cdr3_length: 16
d_call: .
j_call: TRBJ2-3
v_call: TRBV7-7
cdr3_nt: TGTGCTAGCAGCTTAGTGGGGCCCGGAGGGACAGATACGCAGTATTTT
cdr3_aa: CASSLVGPGGTDTQYF

cdr3_length: 9
d_call: .
j_call: TRBJ1-2
v_call: TRBV7-2
cdr3_nt: TGTGCCAGCAGCTTAGGCTACACCTTC
cdr3_aa: CASSLGYTF

cdr3_length: 13
d_call: TRBD1
j_call: TRBJ1-2
v_call: TRBV7-2
cdr3_nt: TGTGCCAGCGGGGGACAGGGGATGTATGGCTACACCTTC
cdr3_aa: CASGGQGMYGYTF

cdr3_length: 13
d_call: .
j_call: TRBJ1-4
v_call: TRBV30
cdr3_nt: TGTGCCTGGAAACAGGTCTCTAATGAAAAACTGTTTTTT
cdr3_aa: CAWKQVSNEKLFF